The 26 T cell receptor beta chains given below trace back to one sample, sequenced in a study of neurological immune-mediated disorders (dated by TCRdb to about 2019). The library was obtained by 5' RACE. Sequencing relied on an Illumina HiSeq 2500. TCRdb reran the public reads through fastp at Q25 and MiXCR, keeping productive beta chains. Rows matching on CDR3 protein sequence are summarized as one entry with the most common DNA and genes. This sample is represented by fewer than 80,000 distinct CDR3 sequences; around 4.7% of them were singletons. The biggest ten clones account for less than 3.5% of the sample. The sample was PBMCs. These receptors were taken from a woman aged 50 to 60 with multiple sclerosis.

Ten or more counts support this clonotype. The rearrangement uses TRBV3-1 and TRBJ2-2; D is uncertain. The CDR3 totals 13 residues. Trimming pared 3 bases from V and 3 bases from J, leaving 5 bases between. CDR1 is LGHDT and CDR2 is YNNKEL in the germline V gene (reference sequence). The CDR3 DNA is TGTGCCAGCAGCCATTGGGACACCGGGGAGCTGTTTTTT. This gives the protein CASSHWDTGELFF. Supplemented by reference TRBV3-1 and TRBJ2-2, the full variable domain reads DTAVSQTPKYLVTQMGNDKSIKCEQNLGHDTMYWYKQDSKKFLKIMFSYNNKELIINETVPNRFSPKSPDKAHLNLHINSLELGDSAVYFCASSHWDTGELFFGEGSRLTVL.

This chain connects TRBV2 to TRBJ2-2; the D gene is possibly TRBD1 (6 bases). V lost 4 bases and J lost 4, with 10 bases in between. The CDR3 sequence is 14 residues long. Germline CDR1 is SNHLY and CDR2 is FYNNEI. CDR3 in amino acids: CASSAYRVTGELFF. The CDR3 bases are TGTGCCAGCAGTGCTTACAGGGTCACCGGGGAGCTGTTTTTT.

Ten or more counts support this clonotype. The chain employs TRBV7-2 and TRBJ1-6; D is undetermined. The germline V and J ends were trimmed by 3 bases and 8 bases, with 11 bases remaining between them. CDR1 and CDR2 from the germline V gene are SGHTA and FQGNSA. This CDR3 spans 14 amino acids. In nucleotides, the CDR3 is TGTGCCAGCAGCTTTCTGAACTCAGATTCACCCCTCCACTTT. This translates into CASSFLNSDSPLHF.

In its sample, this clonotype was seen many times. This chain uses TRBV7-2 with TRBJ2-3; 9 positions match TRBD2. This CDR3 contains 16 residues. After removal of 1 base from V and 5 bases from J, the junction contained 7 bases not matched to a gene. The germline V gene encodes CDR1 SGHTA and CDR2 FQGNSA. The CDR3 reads CASSLVGAGGIDTQYF. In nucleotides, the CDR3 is TGTGCCAGCAGCTTAGTCGGGGCGGGGGGGATAGATACGCAGTATTTT.

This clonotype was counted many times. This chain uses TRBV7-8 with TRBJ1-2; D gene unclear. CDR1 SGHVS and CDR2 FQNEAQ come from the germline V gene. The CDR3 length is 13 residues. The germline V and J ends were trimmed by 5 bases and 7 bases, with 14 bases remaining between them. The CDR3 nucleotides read TGTGCCAGCAGCCCAGCCCGAGGGAGTGGCTACACCTTC. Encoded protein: CASSPARGSGYTF. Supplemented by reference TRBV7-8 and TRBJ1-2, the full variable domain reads GAGVSQSPRYKVAKRGQDVALRCDPISGHVSLFWYQQALGQGPEFLTYFQNEAQLDKSGLPSDRFFAERPEGSVSTLKIQRTQQEDSAVYLCASSPARGSGYTFGSGTRLTVV.

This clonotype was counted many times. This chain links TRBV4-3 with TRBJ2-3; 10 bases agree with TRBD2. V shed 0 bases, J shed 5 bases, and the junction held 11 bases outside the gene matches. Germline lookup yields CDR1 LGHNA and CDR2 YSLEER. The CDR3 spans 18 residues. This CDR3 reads CASSQEQGAGGLLDTQYF. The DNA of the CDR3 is TGCGCCAGCAGCCAAGAACAGGGAGCGGGGGGGCTGTTAGATACGCAGTATTTT.

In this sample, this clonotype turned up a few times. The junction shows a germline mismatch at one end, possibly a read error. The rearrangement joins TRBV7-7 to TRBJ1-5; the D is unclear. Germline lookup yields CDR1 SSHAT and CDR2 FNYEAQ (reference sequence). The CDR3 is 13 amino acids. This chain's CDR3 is CASSVTFDQPQHF. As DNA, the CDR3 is TGTGCTAGCAGCGTAACATTCGATCAGCCCCAGCATTTT.

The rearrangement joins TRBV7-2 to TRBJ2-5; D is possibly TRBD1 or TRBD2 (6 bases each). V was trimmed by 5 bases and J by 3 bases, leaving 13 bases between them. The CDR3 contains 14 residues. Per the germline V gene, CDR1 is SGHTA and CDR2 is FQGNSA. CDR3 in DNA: TGTGCCAGCAGCCTTATGAGGGGGGAAGAGACCCAGTACTTC. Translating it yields CASSLMRGEETQYF.

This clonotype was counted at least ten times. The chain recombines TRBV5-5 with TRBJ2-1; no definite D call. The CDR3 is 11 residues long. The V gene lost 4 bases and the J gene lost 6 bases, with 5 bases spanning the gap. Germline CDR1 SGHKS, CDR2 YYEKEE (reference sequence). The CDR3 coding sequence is TGTGCCAGCAGCCCACGCAATGAGCAGTTCTTC. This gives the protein CASSPRNEQFF.

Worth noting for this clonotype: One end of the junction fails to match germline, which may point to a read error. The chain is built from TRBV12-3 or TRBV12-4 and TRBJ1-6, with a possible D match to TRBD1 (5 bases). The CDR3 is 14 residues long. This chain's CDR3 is CASSFRVRNSPLNF. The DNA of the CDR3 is TGTGCCAGCAGTTTCAGGGTACGAAATTCACCCCTCAACTTT.

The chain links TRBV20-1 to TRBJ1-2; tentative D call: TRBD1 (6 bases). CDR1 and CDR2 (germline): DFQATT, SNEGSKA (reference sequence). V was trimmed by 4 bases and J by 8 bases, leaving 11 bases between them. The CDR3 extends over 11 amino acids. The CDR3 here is CSAKQGTGYTF. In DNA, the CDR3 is TGCAGTGCTAAACAGGGCACGGGCTACACCTTC.

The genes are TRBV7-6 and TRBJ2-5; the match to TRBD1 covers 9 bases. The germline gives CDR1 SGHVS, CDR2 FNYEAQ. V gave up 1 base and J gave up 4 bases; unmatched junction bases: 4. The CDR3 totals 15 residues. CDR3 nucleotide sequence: TGTGCCAGCAGCTTAGGAGGACAGGGGACAGAGACCCAGTACTTC. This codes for CASSLGGQGTETQYF.

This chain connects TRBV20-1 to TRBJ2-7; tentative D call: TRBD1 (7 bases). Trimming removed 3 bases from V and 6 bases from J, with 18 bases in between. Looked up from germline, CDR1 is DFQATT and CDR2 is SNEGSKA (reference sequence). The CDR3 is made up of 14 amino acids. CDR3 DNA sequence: TGCAGTGCTAGTTCTGGAGGGGGCGCTTCCGAGCAGTACTTC. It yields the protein CSASSGGGASEQYF.

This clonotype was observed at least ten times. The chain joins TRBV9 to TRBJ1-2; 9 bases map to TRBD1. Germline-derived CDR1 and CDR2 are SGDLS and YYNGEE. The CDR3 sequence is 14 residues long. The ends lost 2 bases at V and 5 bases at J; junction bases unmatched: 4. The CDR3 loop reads CASSVGQGAYGYTF. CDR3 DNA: TGTGCCAGCAGCGTGGGACAGGGAGCGTATGGCTACACCTTC.

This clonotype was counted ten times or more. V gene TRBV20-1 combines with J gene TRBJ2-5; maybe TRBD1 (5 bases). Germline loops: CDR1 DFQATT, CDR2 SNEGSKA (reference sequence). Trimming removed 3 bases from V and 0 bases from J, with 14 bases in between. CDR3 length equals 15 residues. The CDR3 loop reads CSARVGARYQETQYF. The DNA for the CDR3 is TGCAGTGCTAGGGTAGGGGCACGGTACCAAGAGACCCAGTACTTC.

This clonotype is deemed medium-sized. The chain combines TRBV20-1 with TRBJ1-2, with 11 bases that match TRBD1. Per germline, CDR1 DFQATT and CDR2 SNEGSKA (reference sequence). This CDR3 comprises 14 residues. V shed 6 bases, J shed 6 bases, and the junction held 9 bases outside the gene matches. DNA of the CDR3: TGCAGTGCCCCGGGACAGGGGGTTACGGATGGCTACACCTTC. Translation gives CSAPGQGVTDGYTF.

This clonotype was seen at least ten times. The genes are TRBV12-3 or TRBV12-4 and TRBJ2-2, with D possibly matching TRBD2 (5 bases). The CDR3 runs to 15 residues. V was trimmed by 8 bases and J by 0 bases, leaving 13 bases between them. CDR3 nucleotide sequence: TGTGCCAGCCGGCTTTCGGGATCGAACACCGGGGAGCTGTTTTTT. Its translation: CASRLSGSNTGELFF.

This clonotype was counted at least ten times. CDR3 in amino acids: CASSLPPSSYNEQFF. In nucleotides, the CDR3 is TGTGCCAGCAGCTTACCCCCGAGCTCCTACAATGAGCAGTTCTTC. The chain carries TRBV11-3 and TRBJ2-1; no firm D call. Germline assignment: CDR1 SGHNT and CDR2 YENEEA. The V end lost 2 bases, the J end lost 0 bases, and 8 bases lay between the germline ends. This CDR3 is built from 15 residues.

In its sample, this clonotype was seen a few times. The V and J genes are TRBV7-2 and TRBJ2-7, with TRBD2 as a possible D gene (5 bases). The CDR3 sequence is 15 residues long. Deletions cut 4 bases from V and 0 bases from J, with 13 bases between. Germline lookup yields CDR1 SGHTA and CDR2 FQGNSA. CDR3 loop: CASSSDFWASYEQYF. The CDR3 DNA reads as TGTGCCAGCAGCTCGGACTTTTGGGCCTCCTACGAGCAGTACTTC.

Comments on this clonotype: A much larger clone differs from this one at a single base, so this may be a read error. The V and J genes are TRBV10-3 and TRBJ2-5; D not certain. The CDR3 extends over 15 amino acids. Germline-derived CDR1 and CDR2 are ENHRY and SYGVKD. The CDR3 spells CVISESNNGQETQYF. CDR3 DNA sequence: TGTGTCATCAGTGAGTCGAACAATGGCCAAGAGACCCAGTACTTC.

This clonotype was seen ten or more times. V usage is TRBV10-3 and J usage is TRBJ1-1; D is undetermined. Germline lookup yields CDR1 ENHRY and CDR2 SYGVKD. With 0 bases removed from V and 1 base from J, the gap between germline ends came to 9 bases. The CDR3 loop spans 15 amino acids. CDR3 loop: CAISESGSGNTEAFF. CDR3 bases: TGTGCCATCAGTGAGTCTGGGTCGGGGAACACTGAAGCTTTCTTT.

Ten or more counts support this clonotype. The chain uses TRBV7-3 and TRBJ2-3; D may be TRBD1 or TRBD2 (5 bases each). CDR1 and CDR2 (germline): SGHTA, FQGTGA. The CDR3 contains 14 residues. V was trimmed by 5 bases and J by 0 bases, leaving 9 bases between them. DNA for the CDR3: TGTGCCAGCAGCCTATGGGACAGCACAGATACGCAGTATTTT. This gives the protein CASSLWDSTDTQYF.

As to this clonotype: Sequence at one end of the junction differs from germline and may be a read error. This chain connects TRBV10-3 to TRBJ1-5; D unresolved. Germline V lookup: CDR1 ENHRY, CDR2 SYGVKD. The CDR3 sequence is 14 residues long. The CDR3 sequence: CAISESTSNQPQNF. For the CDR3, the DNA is TGTGCCATCAGTGAGTCGACTAGCAATCAGCCCCAGAATTTT.

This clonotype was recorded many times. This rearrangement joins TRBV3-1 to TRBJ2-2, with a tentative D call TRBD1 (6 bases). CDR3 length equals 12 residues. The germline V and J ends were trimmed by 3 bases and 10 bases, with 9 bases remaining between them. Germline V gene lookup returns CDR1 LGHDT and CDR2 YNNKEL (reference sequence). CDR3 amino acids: CASSQGATELFF. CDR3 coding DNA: TGTGCCAGCAGCCAGGGGGCGACGGAGCTGTTTTTT.

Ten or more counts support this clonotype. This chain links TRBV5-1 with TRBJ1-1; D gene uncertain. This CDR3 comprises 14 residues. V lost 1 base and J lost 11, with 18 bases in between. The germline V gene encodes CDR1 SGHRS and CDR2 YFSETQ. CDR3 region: CASSLIGEMASAFF. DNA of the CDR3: TGCGCCAGCAGCTTGATCGGCGAAATGGCTTCGGCTTTCTTT.

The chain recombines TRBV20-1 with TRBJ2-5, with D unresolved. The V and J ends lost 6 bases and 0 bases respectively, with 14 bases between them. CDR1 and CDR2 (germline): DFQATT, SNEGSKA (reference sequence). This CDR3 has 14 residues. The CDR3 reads CSAGGSGYQETQYF. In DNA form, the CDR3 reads TGCAGTGCCGGTGGGTCTGGGTACCAAGAGACCCAGTACTTC.